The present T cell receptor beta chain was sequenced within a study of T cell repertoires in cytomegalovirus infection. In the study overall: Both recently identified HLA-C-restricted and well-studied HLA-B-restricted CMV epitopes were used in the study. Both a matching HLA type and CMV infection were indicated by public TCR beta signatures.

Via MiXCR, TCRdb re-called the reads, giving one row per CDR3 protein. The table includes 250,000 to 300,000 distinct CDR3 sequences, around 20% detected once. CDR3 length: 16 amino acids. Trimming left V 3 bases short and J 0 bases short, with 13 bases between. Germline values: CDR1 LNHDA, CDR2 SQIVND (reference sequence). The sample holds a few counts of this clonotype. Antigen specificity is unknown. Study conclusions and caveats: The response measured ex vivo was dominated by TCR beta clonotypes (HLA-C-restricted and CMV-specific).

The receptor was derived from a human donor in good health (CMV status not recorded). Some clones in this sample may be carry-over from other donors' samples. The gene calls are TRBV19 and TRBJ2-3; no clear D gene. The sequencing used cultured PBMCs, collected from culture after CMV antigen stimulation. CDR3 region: CASSIPGLPSTDTQYF. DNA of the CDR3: TGTGCCAGTAGTATCCCTGGGCTCCCTAGCACAGATACGCAGTATTTT.